This T cell receptor (beta chain) was obtained from a study of long-term antiretroviral therapy in people with HIV. General study findings and limits: Against controls, HIV repertoires showed narrower ranges of CDR3 length.

immunoSEQ v3.0 was run at survey level. Roughly 35,000-55,000 T-cell genomes per sample were the sequencing target. Repertoires were generated with immunoSEQ multiplex PCR, while TCRdb's copy carries only in-frame clones and drops some. The data hold around 11,000 clones, with roughly 90% observed a single time. To note about this clone: What it binds is unknown.

Sample: unsorted PBMCs, taken 0.2 years before starting antiretroviral therapy. This sequence originates from a woman aged 40 to 50 with HIV.

The CDR3 reads CAGTGKEAATGELFF. CDR3 nucleotides: TGTGCCGGTACAGGGAAAGAGGCAGCCACCGGGGAGCTGTTTTTT. V is TRBV30 and J is TRBJ2-2, with D possibly TRBD1 on 6 matching bases. The germline V gene has CDR1 GTSNPN and CDR2 SVGIG (reference sequence). Trimming left V 8 bases short and J 4 bases short, with 20 bases between. The CDR3 runs to 15 residues.